The 17 T cell receptor beta chains reported below all come from one sample, sequenced in a study of sequential checkpoint blockade in melanoma. Generated by immunoSEQ multiplex PCR, the TCRdb table keeps only in-frame clones and is missing some. The sample shows roughly 1,400 clones, about 25% of them seen only once. Indicated treatment: randomized to nivolumab then ipilimumab (arm A) or the reverse (arm B). The specimen was tumor tissue (inferred from file names), collected from a patient given nivolumab and ipilimumab in sequence. These receptors were collected from a human donor with melanoma.

This clone was observed a handful of times. The rearrangement joins TRBV6-8 to TRBJ1-1, with D hard to call. This CDR3 is built from 16 residues. The V end was cut by 0 bases, the J end by 0 bases, with 11 bases between. Per germline, CDR1 MNHGY and CDR2 SAAAGT. The CDR3 DNA is TGTGCCAGCAGTTACTCTAGAAGGGCGTTGAACACTGAAGCTTTCTTT. It encodes CASSYSRRALNTEAFF.

This clone is large in the sample. The chain combines TRBV11-3 with TRBJ1-5; D not resolved. The CDR3 sequence is 15 residues long. The V and J ends lost 5 bases and 7 bases respectively, with 18 bases between them. Per germline, CDR1 SGHNT and CDR2 YENEEA. CDR3 in amino acids: CASSPSGLPGQPQHF. The DNA of the CDR3 is TGTGCCAGCAGCCCGAGCGGCCTGCCGGGGCAGCCCCAGCATTTT. Looking up the rest from reference TRBV11-3 and TRBJ1-5 gives the full variable domain: EAGVVQSPRYKIIEKKQPVAFWCNPISGHNTLYWYLQNLGQGPELLIRYENEEAVDDSQLPKDRFSAERLKGVDSTLKIQPAELGDSAVYLCASSPSGLPGQPQHFGDGTRLSIL.

The chain is built from TRBV30 and TRBJ2-5, with 7 bases lining up with TRBD2. V dropped 4 bases and J dropped 7; count of bases not matched to a gene: 3. Germline CDR1 reads GTSNPN; CDR2 reads SVGIG (reference sequence). The CDR3 runs 11 residues. The CDR3: CAWNPSGTQYF. The CDR3 DNA reads TGTGCCTGGAACCCTAGCGGGACCCAGTACTTC. The whole variable domain, remainder taken from reference TRBV30 and TRBJ2-5, is SQTIHQWPATLVQPVGSPLSLECTVEGTSNPNLYWYRQAAGRGLQLLFYSVGIGQISSEVPQNLSASRPQDRQFILSSKKLLLSDSGFYLCAWNPSGTQYFGPGTRLLVL.

By frequency in the sample, this clone is medium-sized. This chain uses TRBV11-3 with TRBJ2-5, with D possibly matching TRBD1 (6 bases). This CDR3 contains 14 residues. Germline V lookup: CDR1 SGHNT, CDR2 YENEEA. V lost 8 bases and J lost 2, with 15 bases in between. Written as DNA, the CDR3 is TGTGCCAGCTCTAGGACCGGGACACAAGAGACCCAGTACTTC. Its protein is CASSRTGTQETQYF.

This chain joins TRBV18 and TRBJ2-3, with D possibly matching TRBD2 (6 bases). V gave up 8 bases and J gave up 2 bases, with 14 bases separating them. Germline CDR1 is KGHSH and CDR2 is LQKENI. The CDR3 length is 14 residues. The CDR3 DNA follows: TGTGCCAGCGAATCTAGCGTTTCCACAGATACGCAGTATTTT. Protein sequence: CASESSVSTDTQYF. The variable domain in full, with the rest retrieved from reference TRBV18 and TRBJ2-3, is NAGVMQNPRHLVRRRGQEARLRCSPMKGHSHVYWYRQLPEEGLKFMVYLQKENIIDESGMPKERFSAEFPKEGPSILRIQQVVRGDSAAYFCASESSVSTDTQYFGPGTRLTVL.

This clone is categorized as large. The chain joins TRBV11-3 to TRBJ2-1; TRBD2 matches at 8 bases. Germline V gene data show CDR1 as SGHNT and CDR2 as YENEEA. V shed 4 bases, J shed 5 bases, and the junction held 7 bases outside the gene matches. The CDR3 length is 15 residues. CDR3 in DNA: TGTGCCAGCAGCTCCGCGGGAGGATCGCACAATGAGCAGTTCTTC. Amino acids: CASSSAGGSHNEQFF.

The chain links TRBV30 to TRBJ2-7; weak D call: TRBD1 (6 bases). Germline values: CDR1 GTSNPN, CDR2 SVGIG (reference sequence). This CDR3 has 12 residues. V lost 3 bases, J lost 5 bases, and 11 bases lay in between. This CDR3 is CAWSAYRDEQYF. The CDR3 DNA is TGTGCCTGGAGCGCCTACAGGGACGAGCAGTACTTC.

This clone is categorized as medium-sized. V gene TRBV6-8 combines with J gene TRBJ1-4, with 7 bases lining up with TRBD1. The CDR3 has 18 residues. Germline CDR1 reads MNHGY; CDR2 reads SAAAGT. The trim removed 2 bases at V and 0 bases at J, leaving 9 bases unmatched. CDR3 nucleotides: TGTGCCAGCAGTTACACACCGGGGACAGACGCAACTAATGAAAAACTGTTTTTT. Translation: CASSYTPGTDATNEKLFF.

The chain links TRBV19 to TRBJ2-3; possible D gene TRBD1, 5 bases. The CDR3 length is 14 residues. The ends were cut back, 4 bases at V and 3 bases at J, with 11 bases in the middle. Germline CDR1 is LNHDA and CDR2 is SQIVND (reference sequence). CDR3: CASSTGFGTDTQYF. The CDR3 DNA reads TGTGCCAGTAGTACAGGGTTTGGGACAGATACGCAGTATTTT.

By proportion, this clone is medium-sized. The chain has TRBV11-3 and TRBJ2-5; 8 bases map to TRBD1. The junction had 6 bases not matched to a gene; V was cut back by 1 base and J by 5 bases. Per germline, CDR1 SGHNT and CDR2 YENEEA. The CDR3 consists of 15 residues. CDR3 in amino acids: CASSLGLTGVETQYF. The CDR3 DNA is TGTGCCAGCAGCTTAGGACTGACAGGGGTGGAGACCCAGTACTTC. The full variable domain, its missing parts supplied by reference TRBV11-3 and TRBJ2-5, is EAGVVQSPRYKIIEKKQPVAFWCNPISGHNTLYWYLQNLGQGPELLIRYENEEAVDDSQLPKDRFSAERLKGVDSTLKIQPAELGDSAVYLCASSLGLTGVETQYFGPGTRLLVL.

This clone appeared a few times. The DNA of the CDR3 is TGTGCCAGCAGCTTAGTGGGGGGGAGGACAGATACGCAGTATTTT. Protein product: CASSLVGGRTDTQYF. This chain uses TRBV7-6 with TRBJ2-3; 7 positions match TRBD2. From germline, CDR1 is SGHVS and CDR2 FNYEAQ. After removal of 1 base from V and 3 bases from J, the junction contained 4 bases not matched to a gene. The CDR3 is 15 amino acids.

This clone was observed a handful of times. The V call is TRBV9, the J call TRBJ1-5; D is unclear. The CDR3 has 14 amino acids. The germline V gene encodes CDR1 SGDLS and CDR2 YYNGEE. Trimming pared 6 bases from V and 2 bases from J, leaving 12 bases between. This CDR3 is CASTTRFGNQPQHF. The CDR3 DNA sequence: TGTGCCAGCACCACAAGGTTCGGCAATCAGCCCCAGCATTTT.

In its sample, this clone is medium-sized (0.01 to 0.1%). The V call is TRBV11-3, the J call TRBJ2-1, with TRBD2 matching over 12 bases. Germline V gene sequence: CDR1 SGHNT, CDR2 YENEEA. V was clipped by 5 bases and J by 10 bases; unmatched bases: 9. The CDR3 sequence is 15 residues long. CDR3 loop: CASSPRLAGAGEQFF. The CDR3 DNA is TGTGCCAGCAGCCCAAGACTAGCGGGGGCAGGAGAGCAGTTCTTC.

Only a few counts were recorded for this clone. The gene calls are TRBV12-5 and TRBJ2-2; maybe TRBD2 (6 bases). The CDR3 contains 17 residues. Looked up from germline, CDR1 is LGHNT and CDR2 is FRNRAP. The CDR3 reads CASTAGGGLVNTGELFF. The CDR3 DNA is TGTGCCAGCACCGCCGGGGGTGGGCTAGTAAACACCGGGGAGCTGTTTTTT. The full variable domain, in which reference TRBV12-5 and TRBJ2-2 provide the parts outside the CDR3, is DARVTQTPRHKVTEMGQEVTMRCQPILGHNTVFWYRQTMMQGLELLAYFRNRAPLDDSGMPKDRFSAEMPDATLATLKIQPSEPRDSAVYFCASTAGGGLVNTGELFFGEGSRLTVL.

In its sample, this clone is medium-sized (0.01 to 0.1%). The rearrangement joins TRBV11-3 to TRBJ2-7, with 7 bases lining up with TRBD2. Trimming at V came to 5 bases and at J to 0 bases, leaving 4 bases not matched to a gene. Germline lookup yields CDR1 SGHNT and CDR2 YENEEA. This CDR3 is built from 14 residues. The CDR3 is CASSISGLSYEQYF. In DNA, the CDR3 is TGTGCCAGCAGCATTAGCGGGCTCTCCTACGAGCAGTACTTC. The variable domain in full, completed from reference TRBV11-3 and TRBJ2-7, reads EAGVVQSPRYKIIEKKQPVAFWCNPISGHNTLYWYLQNLGQGPELLIRYENEEAVDDSQLPKDRFSAERLKGVDSTLKIQPAELGDSAVYLCASSISGLSYEQYFGPGTRLTVT.

The chain is built from TRBV5-1 and TRBJ1-1; TRBD1 matches at 7 bases. The germline V gene has CDR1 SGHRS and CDR2 YFSETQ. V gave up 0 bases and J gave up 1 base; unmatched junction bases: 6. The CDR3 consists of 16 residues. The CDR3 protein is CASSLGQGRGNTEAFF. The CDR3 bases are TGCGCCAGCAGCTTGGGACAGGGACGGGGGAACACTGAAGCTTTCTTT.

The chain uses TRBV28 and TRBJ2-7; 9 positions agree with TRBD2. V trimming: 3 bases; J trimming: 5 bases; junction bases outside the gene matches: 5. CDR3 length: 14 amino acids. The germline V gene has CDR1 MDHEN and CDR2 SYDVKM. The CDR3 protein is CASSFPSGKNEQYF. The CDR3 region has the DNA TGTGCCAGCAGTTTTCCTAGCGGGAAAAACGAGCAGTACTTC.